The 23 T cell receptor beta chains in this list originate from one sample, sequenced in a study of spatial heterogeneity in lung cancer. Time point noted: sample taken at primary tumor resection. Unsorted whole RNA from tumor, nontumor lung or frozen PBMC underwent sequencing. TCRdb re-derived calls from the 5' RACE reads in MiXCR, one entry per CDR3 protein. There are about 28,000 distinct CDR3 sequences in the sample; around 8% occur only once, and roughly 34% lies in the top ten. This material consisted of PBMCs, taken at surgery. These TCRs come from a female donor with early-stage non-small cell lung cancer.

The DNA for the CDR3 is TGTGCCATCAATCAGGGTTGGAGCACTGAAGCTTTCTTT. Translated: CAINQGWSTEAFF. The chain carries TRBV10-3 and TRBJ1-1, with D possibly matching TRBD1 (5 bases). The CDR3 covers 13 residues. The germline CDR1 and CDR2 sequences are ENHRY and SYGVKD. Trimming took 7 bases from V and 4 from J, leaving 13 bases between them.

This clonotype was seen a few times. CDR3 in amino acids: CASSLFSGRFYNEQFF. The CDR3 region has the DNA TGTGCCAGCAGCTTGTTTAGCGGGAGGTTCTACAATGAGCAGTTCTTC. The J gene is TRBJ2-1, the V gene TRBV5-6; the match to TRBD2 covers 10 bases. Germline CDR1 and CDR2: SGHDT and YYEEEE. This CDR3 region has 16 residues. V shed 1 base, J shed 3 bases, and the junction held 4 bases outside the gene matches.

The rearrangement uses TRBV7-9 and TRBJ2-6; D remains unclear. The CDR3 contains 18 residues. Germline V gene sequence: CDR1 SEHNR, CDR2 FQNEAQ (reference sequence). V lost 5 bases to trimming and J lost 2 bases, with 19 bases between them. Here the CDR3 DNA reads TGTGCCAGCAGCACCTTGGTAGGACCCGCGGCTGGGGCCAACGTCCTGACTTTC. It is translated as CASSTLVGPAAGANVLTF.

This chain joins TRBV5-1 and TRBJ1-1; D is unclear. Looked up from germline, CDR1 is SGHRS and CDR2 is YFSETQ. This CDR3 region has 13 residues. V lost 0 bases and J 5 bases, leaving 8 bases between the germline ends. As DNA, the CDR3 is TGCGCCAGCAGCTTGGTTGATCGAACTGAAGCTTTCTTT. Protein product: CASSLVDRTEAFF.

This clonotype has a count of ten or more. The gene calls are TRBV19 and TRBJ2-7; perhaps TRBD1 as D (6 bases). The CDR3 loop spans 14 amino acids. Germline V CDR1 and CDR2: LNHDA, SQIVND (reference sequence). V gave up 6 bases and J gave up 5 bases, with 17 bases separating them. CDR3 loop: CASSPRGTRDEQYF. The CDR3 bases are TGTGCCAGTAGCCCACGAGGGACAAGGGACGAGCAGTACTTC.

A remark on this clonotype: Because it lacks the conserved phenylalanine or tryptophan at the end, this CDR3 is likely a read error. This chain connects TRBV5-4 to TRBJ2-1; 8 bases agree with TRBD2. V was pared by 4 bases and J by 5 bases, with 14 bases of the junction left unmatched. Germline-derived CDR1 and CDR2 are SGHNT and YYREEE (reference sequence). This CDR3 is built from 17 residues. The CDR3 is CASSPGGAGGINNEQFS. The CDR3 nucleotides are TGTGCCAGCAGCCCCGGAGGGGCGGGAGGCATCAACAATGAGCAGTTCTCC.

This clonotype was seen a few times. The chain recombines TRBV11-2 with TRBJ2-3; D is undetermined. Germline CDR1 SGHAT, CDR2 FQNNGV. CDR3 length equals 12 residues. Trimming took off 0 bases at V and 6 bases at J, with 4 bases between the two ends. The CDR3 sequence: CASSLEGDTQYF. CDR3 bases: TGTGCCAGCAGCTTAGAGGGGGATACGCAGTATTTT.

This clonotype came up a few times. The chain combines TRBV27 with TRBJ1-5; D possibly corresponds to TRBD1 (5 bases). V lost 6 bases and J 7 bases, leaving 13 bases between the germline ends. This CDR3 region has 13 residues. Per the germline V gene, CDR1 is MNHEY and CDR2 is SMNVEV (reference sequence). The chain's CDR3 is CASSLREDQPQHF. CDR3 DNA sequence: TGTGCCAGCAGCCTCAGGGAGGACCAGCCCCAGCATTTT.

The V and J genes are TRBV12-3 or TRBV12-4 and TRBJ2-1; 7 bases are a match to TRBD2. Unmatched junction bases numbered 7, after V lost 10 bases and J lost 4 bases. The length of the CDR3 is 13 residues. The CDR3 sequence is CAIGREVYNEQFF. CDR3 DNA sequence: TGTGCCATAGGTCGGGAGGTATACAATGAGCAGTTCTTC.

The chain joins TRBV11-3 to TRBJ1-1; D remains ambiguous. The CDR3 contains 14 residues. V was trimmed by 2 bases and J by 6 bases, leaving 13 bases between them. CDR1 is SGHNT and CDR2 is YENEEA in the germline V gene. CDR3 protein: CASSLQSGSSEAFF. Here the CDR3 DNA reads TGTGCCAGCAGCTTACAATCGGGGTCCTCTGAAGCTTTCTTT.

This clonotype has ten or more counts. This chain links TRBV4-2 with TRBJ2-3; TRBD2 matches 13 bases. The CDR3 runs to 16 residues. Trimming took 4 bases from V and 5 from J; bases not matched to a gene: 6. Germline lookup yields CDR1 LGHNA and CDR2 YNFKEQ. DNA of the CDR3: TGTGCCAGCAGCCCCGGGACTAGCGGGGCAGGAGATACGCAGTATTTT. It specifies CASSPGTSGAGDTQYF.

Many counts were recorded for this clonotype. The CDR3 reads CASRVRYGNNEQFF. For the CDR3, the DNA is TGTGCCAGTAGGGTAAGGTACGGGAACAATGAGCAGTTCTTC. The J gene is TRBJ2-1, the V gene TRBV2, with a possible D match to TRBD2 (5 bases). This CDR3 spans 14 amino acids. The V gene's germline CDR1 is SNHLY and CDR2 FYNNEI. The V end lost 9 bases, the J end lost 5 bases, and 17 bases lay between the germline ends.

This clonotype was observed many times. The rearrangement joins TRBV29-1 to TRBJ2-3, with TRBD1 matching over 7 bases. This CDR3 contains 13 residues. CDR1 and CDR2 from the germline V gene are SQVTM and ANQGSEA. V lost 4 bases to trimming and J lost 3 bases; unmatched junction nucleotides: 4. The CDR3, as DNA: TGCAGCGTTGGACAGGGACAGACAGATACGCAGTATTTT. Its translation: CSVGQGQTDTQYF.

This clonotype has ten or more counts. The rearrangement uses TRBV5-1 and TRBJ2-3, with 8 bases lining up with TRBD2. Germline lookup yields CDR1 SGHRS and CDR2 YFSETQ. The CDR3 runs 16 residues. The trim removed 2 bases at V and 4 bases at J, leaving 9 bases unmatched. The CDR3 DNA is TGCGCCAGCAGCTTAGCGGGAGACGGGGGCGCAGATACGCAGTATTTT. Its translation is CASSLAGDGGADTQYF.

At least ten counts were recorded for this clonotype. This chain connects TRBV18 to TRBJ1-1, with 9 bases identical to TRBD1. This CDR3 has 16 residues. Germline lookup yields CDR1 KGHSH and CDR2 LQKENI. V shed 3 bases and J 1 base; nucleotides not matched to a gene: 6. The chain's CDR3 is CASSPTGTGTNTEAFF. The CDR3 coding sequence is TGTGCCAGCTCACCTACCGGGACAGGGACGAACACTGAAGCTTTCTTT.

This clonotype has at least ten counts. This chain connects TRBV7-2 to TRBJ2-1; D is perhaps TRBD2 (6 bases). Germline V lookup: CDR1 SGHTA, CDR2 FQGNSA. The CDR3 has 16 residues. With 6 bases removed from V and 5 bases from J, the gap between germline ends came to 20 bases. The CDR3 region is CASSPGSSGADNEQFF. The CDR3 bases are TGTGCCAGCAGTCCAGGGAGTAGCGGCGCTGACAATGAGCAGTTCTTC.

This clonotype showed up just a few times. The V and J genes are TRBV28 and TRBJ2-1; D is unresolved. The CDR3 is 16 amino acids. V dropped 6 bases and J dropped 5 bases, with 20 bases sitting between them. Germline loops: CDR1 MDHEN, CDR2 SYDVKM. The CDR3 here is CASSQIDSKTDNEQFF. The CDR3 nucleotides are TGTGCCAGCAGCCAAATAGATTCCAAGACCGACAATGAGCAGTTCTTC. Supplemented by reference TRBV28 and TRBJ2-1, the full variable domain reads DVKVTQSSRYLVKRTGEKVFLECVQDMDHENMFWYRQDPGLGLRLIYFSYDVKMKEKGDIPEGYSVSREKKERFSLILESASTNQTSMYLCASSQIDSKTDNEQFFGPGTRLTVL.

This rearrangement joins TRBV25-1 to TRBJ1-3; D is uncertain. V dropped 1 base and J dropped 0 bases, with 10 bases sitting between them. Germline V gene lookup returns CDR1 MGHDK and CDR2 SYGVNS. The CDR3 length is 16 residues. CDR3 region: CASSEFMGSSGNTIYF. The CDR3 DNA follows: TGTGCCAGCAGTGAATTTATGGGGAGCTCTGGAAACACCATATATTTT.

Ten or more counts support this clonotype. The V and J genes are TRBV20-1 and TRBJ2-5; D is ambiguous. V was pared by 6 bases and J by 5 bases, with 10 bases between. The CDR3 contains 11 residues. The germline V gene encodes CDR1 DFQATT and CDR2 SNEGSKA (reference sequence). Here the CDR3 DNA reads TGCAGTGCCATCTACGTGGAGACCCAGTACTTC. Translating gives CSAIYVETQYF.

This clonotype showed up just a few times. The chain couples TRBV6-5 to TRBJ2-1, with 7 bases that match TRBD2. The germline V gene encodes CDR1 MNHEY and CDR2 SVGAGI. After removal of 6 bases from V and 5 bases from J, the junction contained 16 bases not matched to a gene. The CDR3 covers 17 residues. CDR3: CASSSLSLAGLNNEQFF. The DNA of the CDR3 is TGTGCCAGCAGCTCGCTATCATTAGCGGGTCTAAACAATGAGCAGTTCTTC.

J is TRBJ1-6 and V is TRBV27, with D hard to call. V was cut by 6 bases and J by 5 bases, with 11 bases left in between. Germline-derived CDR1 and CDR2 are MNHEY and SMNVEV (reference sequence). This CDR3 is built from 14 residues. CDR3 amino acids: CASRPYGDNSPLHF. The DNA for the CDR3 is TGTGCCAGCAGGCCTTACGGGGATAATTCACCCCTCCACTTT.

This chain uses TRBV20-1 with TRBJ1-2; 7 bases map to TRBD1. Trimming took 5 bases from V and 4 from J; bases not matched to a gene: 16. CDR1 DFQATT and CDR2 SNEGSKA come from the germline V gene (reference sequence). This CDR3 has 16 amino acids. CDR3 DNA sequence: TGCAGTGCTCAAAGTGGGTCGACAGGGATTACCTATGGCTACACCTTC. Its translation: CSAQSGSTGITYGYTF.

At least ten counts were recorded for this clonotype. This chain uses TRBV3-1 with TRBJ2-4; D might be TRBD1 (6 bases). V was pared by 5 bases and J by 2 bases, with 13 bases between. Germline CDR1 reads LGHDT; CDR2 reads YNNKEL (reference sequence). CDR3 length: 15 amino acids. The CDR3 spells CASSDTGMSKNIQYF. In DNA form, the CDR3 reads TGTGCCAGCAGCGATACAGGGATGTCCAAAAACATTCAGTACTTC.